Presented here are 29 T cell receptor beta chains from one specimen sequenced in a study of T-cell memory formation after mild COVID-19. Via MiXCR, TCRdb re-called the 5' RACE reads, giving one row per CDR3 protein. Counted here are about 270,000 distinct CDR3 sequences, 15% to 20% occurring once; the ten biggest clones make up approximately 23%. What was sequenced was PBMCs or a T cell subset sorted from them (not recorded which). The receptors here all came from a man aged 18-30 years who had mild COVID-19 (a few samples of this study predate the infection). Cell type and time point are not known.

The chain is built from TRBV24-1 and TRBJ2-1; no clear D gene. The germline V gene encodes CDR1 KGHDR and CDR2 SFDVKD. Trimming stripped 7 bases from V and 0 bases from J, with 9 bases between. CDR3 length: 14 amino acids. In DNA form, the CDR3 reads TGTGCCACCAGCCGGGCCAGCTCCTACAATGAGCAGTTCTTC. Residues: CATSRASSYNEQFF.

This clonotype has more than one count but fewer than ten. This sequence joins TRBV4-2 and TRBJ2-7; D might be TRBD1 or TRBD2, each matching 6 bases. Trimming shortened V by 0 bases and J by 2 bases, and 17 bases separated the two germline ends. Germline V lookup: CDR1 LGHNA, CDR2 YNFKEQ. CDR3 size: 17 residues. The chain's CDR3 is CASSQEGGPRGAYEQYF. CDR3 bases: TGTGCCAGCAGCCAAGAAGGGGGTCCCCGCGGGGCCTACGAGCAGTACTTC.

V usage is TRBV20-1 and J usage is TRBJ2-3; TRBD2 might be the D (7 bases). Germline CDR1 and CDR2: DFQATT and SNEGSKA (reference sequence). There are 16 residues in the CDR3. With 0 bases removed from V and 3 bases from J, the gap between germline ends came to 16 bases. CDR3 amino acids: CSARDPRGARTDTQYF. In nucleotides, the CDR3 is TGCAGTGCTAGAGACCCCCGGGGGGCTCGGACAGATACGCAGTATTTT.

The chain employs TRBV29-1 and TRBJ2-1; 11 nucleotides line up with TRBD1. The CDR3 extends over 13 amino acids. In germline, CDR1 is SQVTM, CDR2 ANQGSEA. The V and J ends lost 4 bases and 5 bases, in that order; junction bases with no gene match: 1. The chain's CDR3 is CSVGDRGNNEQFF. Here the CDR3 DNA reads TGCAGCGTTGGGGACAGGGGGAACAATGAGCAGTTCTTC.

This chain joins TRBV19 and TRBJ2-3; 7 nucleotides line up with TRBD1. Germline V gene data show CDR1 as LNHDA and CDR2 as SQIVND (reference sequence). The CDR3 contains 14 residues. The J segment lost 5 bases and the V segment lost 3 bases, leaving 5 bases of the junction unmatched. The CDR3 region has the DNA TGTGCCAGTAGTATCGACAGGGTTGGAGATACGCAGTATTTT. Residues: CASSIDRVGDTQYF. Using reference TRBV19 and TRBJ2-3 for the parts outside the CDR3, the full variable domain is DGGITQSPKYLFRKEGQNVTLSCEQNLNHDAMYWYRQDPGQGLRLIYYSQIVNDFQKGDIAEGYSVSREKKESFPLTVTSAQKNPTAFYLCASSIDRVGDTQYFGPGTRLTVL.

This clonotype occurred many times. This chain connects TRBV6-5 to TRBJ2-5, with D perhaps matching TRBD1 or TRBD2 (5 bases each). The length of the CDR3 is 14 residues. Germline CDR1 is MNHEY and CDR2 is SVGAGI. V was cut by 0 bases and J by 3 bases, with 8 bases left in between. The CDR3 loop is CASSYSRGEETQYF. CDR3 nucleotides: TGTGCCAGCAGTTACTCGAGGGGAGAAGAGACCCAGTACTTC.

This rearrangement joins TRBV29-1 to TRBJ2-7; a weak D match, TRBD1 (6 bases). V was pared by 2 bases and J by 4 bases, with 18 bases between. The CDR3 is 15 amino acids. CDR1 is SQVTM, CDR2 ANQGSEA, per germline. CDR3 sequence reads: CSVESRGRGTYEQYF. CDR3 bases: TGCAGCGTTGAATCGAGGGGCAGGGGCACGTACGAGCAGTACTTC.

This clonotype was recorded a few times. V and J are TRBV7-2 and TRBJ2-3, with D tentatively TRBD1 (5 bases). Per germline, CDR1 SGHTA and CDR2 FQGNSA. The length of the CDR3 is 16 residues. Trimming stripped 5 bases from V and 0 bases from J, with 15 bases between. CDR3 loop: CASSPAGHTSTDTQYF. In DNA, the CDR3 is TGTGCCAGCAGCCCAGCCGGACATACTAGCACAGATACGCAGTATTTT.

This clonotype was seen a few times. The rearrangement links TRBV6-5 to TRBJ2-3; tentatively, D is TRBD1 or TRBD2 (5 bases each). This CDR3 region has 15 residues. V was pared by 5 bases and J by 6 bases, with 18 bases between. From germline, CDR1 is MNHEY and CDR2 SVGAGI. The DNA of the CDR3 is TGTGCCAGCAGTCACGACATGCGCAGGGACGATACGCAGTATTTT. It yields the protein CASSHDMRRDDTQYF.

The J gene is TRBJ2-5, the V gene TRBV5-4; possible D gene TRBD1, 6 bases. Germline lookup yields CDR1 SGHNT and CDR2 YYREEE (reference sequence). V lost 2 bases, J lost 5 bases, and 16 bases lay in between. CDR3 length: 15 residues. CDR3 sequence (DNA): TGTGCCAGCAGCTTAGGGGGTCCCGGTCGCGAGACCCAGTACTTC. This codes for CASSLGGPGRETQYF.

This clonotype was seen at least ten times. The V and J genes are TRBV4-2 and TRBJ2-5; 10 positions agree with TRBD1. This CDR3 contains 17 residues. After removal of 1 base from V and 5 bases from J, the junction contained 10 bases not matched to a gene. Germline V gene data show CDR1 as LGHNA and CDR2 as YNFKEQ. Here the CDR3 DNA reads TGTGCCAGCAGCCAAGTAACGGGACAGGGGATTTCGGAGACCCAGTACTTC. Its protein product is CASSQVTGQGISETQYF.

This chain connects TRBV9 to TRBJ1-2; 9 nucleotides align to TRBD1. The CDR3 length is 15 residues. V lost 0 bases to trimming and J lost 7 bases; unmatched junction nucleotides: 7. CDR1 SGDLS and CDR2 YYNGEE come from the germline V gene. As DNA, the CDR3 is TGTGCCAGCAGCGTAGCCGAGACAGGGGGTCGTGGCTACACCTTC. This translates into CASSVAETGGRGYTF.

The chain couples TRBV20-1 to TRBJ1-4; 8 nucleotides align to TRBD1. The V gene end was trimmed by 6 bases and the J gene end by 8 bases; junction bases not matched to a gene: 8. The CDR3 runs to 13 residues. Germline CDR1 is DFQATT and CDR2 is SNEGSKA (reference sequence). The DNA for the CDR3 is TGCAGTGCATGGACAGGGACCGGGGAAAAACTGTTTTTT. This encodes CSAWTGTGEKLFF.

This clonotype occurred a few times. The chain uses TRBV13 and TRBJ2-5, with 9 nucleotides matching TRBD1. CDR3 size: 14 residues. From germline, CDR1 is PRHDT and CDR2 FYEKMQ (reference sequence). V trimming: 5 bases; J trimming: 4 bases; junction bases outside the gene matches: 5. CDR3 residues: CASSRRTGAETQYF. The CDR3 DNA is TGTGCCAGCAGCCGCCGGACAGGGGCAGAGACCCAGTACTTC.

CDR3 sequence (DNA): TGCGCCAGCAGTGACAGGGGAAAGAGAACAGATACGCAGTATTTT. The encoded protein is CASSDRGKRTDTQYF. The J gene is TRBJ2-3, the V gene TRBV10-1, with a possible D match to TRBD1 (6 bases). The germline V gene has CDR1 WNHNN and CDR2 SYGVQD (reference sequence). Trimming shortened V by 3 bases and J by 3 bases, and 13 bases separated the two germline ends. The CDR3 consists of 15 residues.

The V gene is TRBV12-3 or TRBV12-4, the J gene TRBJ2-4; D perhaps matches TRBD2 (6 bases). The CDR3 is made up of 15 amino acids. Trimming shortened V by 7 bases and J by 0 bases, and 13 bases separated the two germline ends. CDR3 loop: CASTLGLLAKNIQYF. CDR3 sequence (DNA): TGTGCCAGCACTTTGGGACTTCTAGCCAAAAACATTCAGTACTTC.

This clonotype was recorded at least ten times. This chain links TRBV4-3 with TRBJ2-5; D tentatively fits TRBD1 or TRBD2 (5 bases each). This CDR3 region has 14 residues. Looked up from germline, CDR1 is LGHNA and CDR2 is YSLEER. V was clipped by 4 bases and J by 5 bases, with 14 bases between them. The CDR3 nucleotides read TGCGCCAGCAGCCTGGGGACCGGCGGGGAGACCCAGTACTTC. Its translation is CASSLGTGGETQYF.

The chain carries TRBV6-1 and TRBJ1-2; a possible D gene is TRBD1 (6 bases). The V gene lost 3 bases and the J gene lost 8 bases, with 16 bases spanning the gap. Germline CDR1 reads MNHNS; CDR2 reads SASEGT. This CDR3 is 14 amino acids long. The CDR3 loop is CASSEGRGQVGYTF. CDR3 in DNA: TGTGCCAGCAGTGAGGGCAGGGGTCAAGTGGGCTACACCTTC.

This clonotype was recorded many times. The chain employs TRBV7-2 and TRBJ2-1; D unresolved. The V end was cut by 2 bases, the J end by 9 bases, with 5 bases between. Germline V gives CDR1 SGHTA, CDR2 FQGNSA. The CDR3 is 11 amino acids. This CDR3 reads CASSLRLEQFF. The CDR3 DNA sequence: TGTGCCAGCAGCTTACGACTTGAGCAGTTCTTC.

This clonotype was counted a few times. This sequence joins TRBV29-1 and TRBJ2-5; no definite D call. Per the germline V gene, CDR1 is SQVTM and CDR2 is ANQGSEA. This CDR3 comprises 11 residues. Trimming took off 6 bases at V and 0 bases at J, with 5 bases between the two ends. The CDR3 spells CSVGYQETQYF. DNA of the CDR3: TGCAGCGTAGGGTACCAAGAGACCCAGTACTTC. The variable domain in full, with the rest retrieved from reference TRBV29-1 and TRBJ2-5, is SAVISQKPSRDICQRGTSLTIQCQVDSQVTMMFWYRQQPGQSLTLIATANQGSEATYESGFVIDKFPISRPNLTFSTLTVSNMSPEDSSIYLCSVGYQETQYFGPGTRLLVL.

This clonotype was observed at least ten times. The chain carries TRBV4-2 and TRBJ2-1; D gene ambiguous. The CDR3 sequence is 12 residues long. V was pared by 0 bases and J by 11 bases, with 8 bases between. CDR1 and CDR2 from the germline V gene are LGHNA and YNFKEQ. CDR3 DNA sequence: TGTGCCAGCAGCCAAGACGGGTTGAAGCAGTTCTTC. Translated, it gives CASSQDGLKQFF.

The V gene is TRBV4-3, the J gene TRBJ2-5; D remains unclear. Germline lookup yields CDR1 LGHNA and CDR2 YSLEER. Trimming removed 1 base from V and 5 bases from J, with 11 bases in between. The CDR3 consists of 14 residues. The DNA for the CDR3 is TGCGCCAGCAGCCAAGTTGTCGCGGCGGAGACCCAGTACTTC. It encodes CASSQVVAAETQYF.

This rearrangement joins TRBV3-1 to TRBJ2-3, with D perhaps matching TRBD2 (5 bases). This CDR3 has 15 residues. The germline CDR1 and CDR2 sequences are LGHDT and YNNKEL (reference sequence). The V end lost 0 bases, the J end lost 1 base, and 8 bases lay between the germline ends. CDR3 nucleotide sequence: TGTGCCAGCAGCCAAGACTGGCGGGGCACAGATACGCAGTATTTT. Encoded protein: CASSQDWRGTDTQYF.

The CDR3 loop reads CASSEYGGLNTEAFF. In DNA form, the CDR3 reads TGTGCCAGCAGTGAATACGGGGGCCTGAACACTGAAGCTTTCTTT. The chain recombines TRBV25-1 with TRBJ1-1, with D possibly being TRBD1 (6 bases). Germline CDR1 reads MGHDK; CDR2 reads SYGVNS. V dropped 0 bases and J dropped 0 bases, with 8 bases sitting between them. The CDR3 loop spans 15 amino acids.

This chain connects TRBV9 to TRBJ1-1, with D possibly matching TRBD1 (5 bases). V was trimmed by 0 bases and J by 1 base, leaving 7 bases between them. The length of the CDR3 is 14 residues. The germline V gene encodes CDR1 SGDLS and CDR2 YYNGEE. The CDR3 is CASSVDGANTEAFF. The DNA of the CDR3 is TGTGCCAGCAGCGTAGATGGGGCGAACACTGAAGCTTTCTTT.

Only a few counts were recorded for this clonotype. The CDR3 DNA follows: TGCGCCAGCAGCTTGGGCGGCCTAGCGGGGGGGCGAACAGATACGCAGTATTTT. It is translated as CASSLGGLAGGRTDTQYF. The chain couples TRBV5-1 to TRBJ2-3, with 12 nucleotides matching TRBD2. Unmatched junction bases numbered 8, after V lost 0 bases and J lost 3 bases. The length of the CDR3 is 18 residues. Looked up from germline, CDR1 is SGHRS and CDR2 is YFSETQ.

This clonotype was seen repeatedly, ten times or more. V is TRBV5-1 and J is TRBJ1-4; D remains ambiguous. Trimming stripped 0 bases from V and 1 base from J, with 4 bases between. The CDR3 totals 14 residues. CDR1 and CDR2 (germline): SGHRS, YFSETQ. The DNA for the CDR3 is TGCGCCAGCAGCTTGGGTAGAACTAATGAAAAACTGTTTTTT. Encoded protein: CASSLGRTNEKLFF.

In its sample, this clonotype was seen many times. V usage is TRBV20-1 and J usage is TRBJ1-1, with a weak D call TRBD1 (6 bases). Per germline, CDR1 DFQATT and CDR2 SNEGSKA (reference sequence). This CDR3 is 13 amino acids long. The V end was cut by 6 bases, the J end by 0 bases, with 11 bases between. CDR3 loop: CSARTVMNTEAFF. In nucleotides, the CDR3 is TGCAGTGCCCGGACAGTCATGAACACTGAAGCTTTCTTT.

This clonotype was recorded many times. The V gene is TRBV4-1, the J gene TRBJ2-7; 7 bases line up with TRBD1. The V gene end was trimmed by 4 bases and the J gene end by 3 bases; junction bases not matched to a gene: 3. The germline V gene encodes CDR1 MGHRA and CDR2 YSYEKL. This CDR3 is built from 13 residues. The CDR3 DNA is TGCGCCAGCAGCCCTTGGGACAGCTACGAGCAGTACTTC. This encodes CASSPWDSYEQYF.